This TCR beta chain comes out of a study of T cells in Graves' hyperthyroidism and ophthalmopathy. Study as a whole: Peripheral blood was drawn at first diagnosis, prior to all treatment. Study conclusions and caveats: Within blood appeared most thyroid clonotypes that had expanded above 0.001. The model's output predicted ophthalmopathy at a median of 6.5 months prior to onset.

The CDR3 runs to 15 residues. Germline CDR1 reads SNHLY; CDR2 reads FYNNEI. The J segment lost 2 bases and the V segment lost 6 bases, leaving 8 bases of the junction unmatched. In its sample, this clonotype was seen many times. Its antigen remains unidentified. The source material, RNA transcripts, was used to amplify TCR beta CDR3 regions. Researchers ran a first-round RT-PCR on the TCR CDR3 using the HTBI primer set. TCRdb independently ran MiXCR on the multiplex PCR reads; one entry per CDR3 protein. The repertoire holds some 350,000 distinct CDR3 sequences, with roughly 25% as singletons. PBMCs were derived from 10 ml fresh peripheral blood.

This sequence originates from a man over 45 with Graves' hyperthyroidism. Sequenced: blood. The chain has TRBV2 and TRBJ2-3; TRBD2 agrees at 7 bases. CDR3 loop: CASRRTSAHTDTQYF. In nucleotides, the CDR3 is TGTGCCAGCAGGCGCACTAGCGCGCACACAGATACGCAGTATTTT.